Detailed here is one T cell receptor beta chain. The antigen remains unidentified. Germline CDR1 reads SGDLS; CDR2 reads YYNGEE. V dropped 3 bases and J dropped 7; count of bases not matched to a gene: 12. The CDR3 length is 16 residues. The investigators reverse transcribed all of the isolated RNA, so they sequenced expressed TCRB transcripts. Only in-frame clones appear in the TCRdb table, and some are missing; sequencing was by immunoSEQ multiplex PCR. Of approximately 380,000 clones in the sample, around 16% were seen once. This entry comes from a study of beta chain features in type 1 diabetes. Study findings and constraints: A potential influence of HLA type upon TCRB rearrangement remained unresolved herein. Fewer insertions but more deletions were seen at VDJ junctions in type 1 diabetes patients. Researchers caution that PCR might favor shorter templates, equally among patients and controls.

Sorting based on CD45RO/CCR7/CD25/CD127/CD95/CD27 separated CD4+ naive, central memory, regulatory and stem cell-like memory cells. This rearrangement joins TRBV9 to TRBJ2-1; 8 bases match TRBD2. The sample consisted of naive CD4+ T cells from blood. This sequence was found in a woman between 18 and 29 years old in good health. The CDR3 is CASSGSGSRLKNEQFF. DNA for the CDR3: TGTGCCAGCAGCGGAAGCGGGAGTAGGCTTAAGAATGAGCAGTTCTTC.